This entry features one T cell receptor beta chain sequence. This sample was taken from a study of Ad26.COV2.S vaccination and SARS-CoV-2 variants. Here immunoSEQ multiplex PCR was the method, and the copy in TCRdb shows in-frame clones only, minus some. The repertoire holds approximately 250,000 clones, with 87% as singletons. This CDR3 is 13 amino acids long. Germline V gives CDR1 MNHEY, CDR2 SVGAGI. J was trimmed by 0 bases and V by 10 bases; bases with no gene match: 4. Indicated treatment: roughly 18 received Ad26.COV2.S at low or high dose, single or two shots; about five received placebo; per-sample allocation not given. Material that was analyzed had been drawn on day 63 after the first vaccine or placebo injection.

The rearrangement links TRBV6-5 to TRBJ2-3; 7 bases agree with TRBD1. The sequenced sample was peripheral blood, obtained in a trial of Ad26.COV2.S vaccine versus placebo. This receptor was identified in a person aged 18-60 years who received the Ad26.COV2.S COVID-19 vaccine or a placebo. CDR3 sequence: CANRGLSTDTQYF. CDR3 DNA: TGTGCCAACAGGGGCCTTAGCACAGATACGCAGTATTTT.